This note documents a single T cell receptor beta chain sequence. This specimen belongs to a study of shared clonotypes between healthy human individuals. Authors' processing steps: ImmunoSEQ output held junction-only sequences without quality scores, so filtering differed. Assay used: immunoSEQ multiplex PCR; TCRdb lists only in-frame clones, some missing. V, J and clone size are those of that table, while D and trimming were read from the DNA. The table lists some 2,100,000 clones, 90% to 95% of them singletons. V was trimmed by 2 bases and J by 1 base, leaving 6 bases between them. This CDR3 has 14 amino acids. Germline CDR1 is MDHEN and CDR2 is SYDVKM. CD8 cells regarded as naive lacked CD45RO, were positively chosen for CCR7, and omitted terminally differentiated effector memory CD45RA+ cells.

Material: naive CD8+ T cells from PBMCs. The TCR comes from a man between 18 and 35 years old in good health. Some clones in this sample may be carry-over from other donors' samples. V usage is TRBV28 and J usage is TRBJ2-1; D is possibly TRBD2 (5 bases). Here the CDR3 DNA reads TGTGCCAGCAGTTTACGGAGGTCCTACAATGAGCAGTTCTTC. Translation gives CASSLRRSYNEQFF.